A selection of T cell receptor beta chains follows, all from one sample in a study of shared clonotypes between healthy human individuals. Using immunoSEQ multiplex PCR, the repertoire was profiled, and TCRdb retains in-frame clones only, with some absent. The sample contains some 1 million clones, more than 65% of which appear only once. Source material: memory CD4+ T cells sorted from blood. The receptors come from a man between 18 and 35 years old in good health. The CDR3 runs from the conserved cysteine through the conserved F or W.

v_call | cdr3_aa
TRBV6-5 | CASSYSTSGGGEQFF
TRBV25-1 | CASSEPGQGEKLFF
TRBV30 | CAWTRDPGQPQHF
TRBV9 | CASSPGQGKLFF
TRBV7-9 | CASSPTGGLDYGYTF
TRBV27 | CASSFGQGSYNEQFF
TRBV30 | CAWGRSSNQPQHF
TRBV19 | CASSQSGQVYQPQHF
TRBV29-1 | CSVKGDRGADTQYF
TRBV19 | CASRLAGVNTGELFF
TRBV11-2 | CASSPWVKPGLEQFF
TRBV11-3 | CASSLDGKDTDTQYF
TRBV9 | CASNIMGTSQETQYF
TRBV19 | CASSAIGGEQFF
TRBV30 | CAWRDSWDYGYTF
TRBV10-1 | CASAGTNKETQYF
TRBV4-1 | CASSQDRGGTQETQYF
TRBV5-5 | CASSLDRASRELFF
TRBV2 | CASSETKTGIEQYF
TRBV27 | CASRQPPGTSGYNEQFF
TRBV28 | CASSLRQGYNYGYTF
TRBV5-6 | CASSLGRGLNSPLHF
TRBV7-2 | CASSLEGQYNQPQHF
TRBV7-2 | CASSSASLYGYTF
TRBV7-8 | CASSSRSPGQRYEQYF
TRBV7-2 | CASSLAGELNEQFF
TRBV2 | CASSSGQGIGEKLFF
TRBV10-3 | CAIGPGTGQSNTDTQYF
TRBV5-1 | CASSLIGGSNTEAFF
TRBV27 | CASSLIDRGVREQFF
TRBV5-1 | CASSLIGGGQETQYF
TRBV27 | CASSPRTNTEAFF
TRBV19 | CASSIPPVGTGFGELFF
TRBV6-6 | CAGSFGQGAGQETQYF
TRBV11-2 | CASSSNIGAGSEEQYF
TRBV7-2 | CASSLGRGYEQYF
TRBV19 | CASSTEGRGRRTEAFF
TRBV28 | CASSPALTGNIQYF
TRBV5-1 | CASSLVGTSVSNEQFF
TRBV25-1 | CASSEVDGSKNIQYF
TRBV29-1 | CSVEGMQGAYEQYF
TRBV5-6 | CASTRTSLSQQYF
TRBV29-1 | CSGGSGNEQFF
TRBV5-1 | CASTENSPGANEKLFF
TRBV6-5 | CASSYSGGGSSYEQYF
TRBV9 | CAGGAGGRTDTQYF
TRBV11-2 | CASSDTGLNSGNTIYF
TRBV7-2 | CASSLGPSNQPQHF
TRBV9 | CASSLRGDYTDTQYF
TRBV2 | CASRLTGTDNQPQHF
TRBV7-2 | CASSLTGGLANEKLFF
TRBV2 | CASNSGDTQYF
TRBV5-1 | CASSPGHAGGYNEQFF
TRBV30 | CAWSGTTNSPLHF
TRBV5-5 | CASSLERGAAGANVLTF
TRBV5-4 | CASSLREENTEAFF
TRBV7-2 | CASSFGPSGSTDTQYF